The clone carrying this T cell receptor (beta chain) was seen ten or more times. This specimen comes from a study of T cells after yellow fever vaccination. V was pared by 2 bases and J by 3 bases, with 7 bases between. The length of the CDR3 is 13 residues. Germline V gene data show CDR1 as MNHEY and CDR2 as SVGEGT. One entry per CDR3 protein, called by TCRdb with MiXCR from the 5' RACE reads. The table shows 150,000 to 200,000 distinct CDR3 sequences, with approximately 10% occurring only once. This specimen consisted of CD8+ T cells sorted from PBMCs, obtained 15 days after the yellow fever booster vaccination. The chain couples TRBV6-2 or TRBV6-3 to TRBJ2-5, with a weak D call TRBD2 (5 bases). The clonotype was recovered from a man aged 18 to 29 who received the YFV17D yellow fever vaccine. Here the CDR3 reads CASSYRTEETQYF. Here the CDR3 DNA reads TGTGCCAGCAGTTACAGGACTGAAGAGACCCAGTACTTC.